The 17 T cell receptor beta chains given below trace back to one sample, sequenced in a study of cytomegalovirus exposure and HLA in healthy donors. Use of 60 Vbeta and 13 Jbeta primers characterized the PCR. This table comes from immunoSEQ multiplex PCR, and its TCRdb copy is limited to in-frame clones, with some not included. This sample has under 150,000 clones, with 70% to 75% found just once. The specimen sequenced was PBMCs. These receptors were collected from a woman aged 18 to 35 in good health and CMV-seronegative.

The J gene is TRBJ1-4, the V gene TRBV18; D not resolved. The germline V and J ends were trimmed by 2 bases and 7 bases, with 5 bases remaining between them. Germline V CDR1 and CDR2: KGHSH, LQKENI. The CDR3 has 12 residues. In DNA form, the CDR3 reads TGTGCCAGCTCACCAGAGGGTGAAAAACTGTTTTTT. This sequence encodes CASSPEGEKLFF.

This clone was detected once. This sequence joins TRBV2 and TRBJ1-1; 12 bases are shared with TRBD1. The CDR3 runs to 16 residues. The junction had 4 bases not matched to a gene; V was cut back by 4 bases and J by 1 base. Germline V gives CDR1 SNHLY, CDR2 FYNNEI. Written as DNA, the CDR3 is TGTGCCAGCAGTGTGGGACAGGGGGCCAAGAACACTGAAGCTTTCTTT. It is translated as CASSVGQGAKNTEAFF.

V usage is TRBV4-2 and J usage is TRBJ2-1; 8 nucleotides agree with TRBD2. This CDR3 spans 17 amino acids. CDR1 is LGHNA, CDR2 YNFKEQ, per germline. Trimming removed 1 base from V and 3 bases from J; junction bases left unmatched: 8. CDR3 in DNA: TGTGCCAGCAGCCAAGGGGGCCAGCGGGGGAACTACAATGAGCAGTTCTTC. Translating gives CASSQGGQRGNYNEQFF.

A remark on this clone: The same CDR3 is also encoded by other DNA sequences in this sample. The V and J genes are TRBV6-6 and TRBJ2-3; 11 bases are a match to TRBD2. J gave up 2 bases and V 7 bases, and 5 bases lay outside the gene matches. Germline CDR1 and CDR2: MNHNY and SVGAGI (reference sequence). CDR3 length: 15 residues. The CDR3 is CASIGTSGNTDTQYF. The CDR3 nucleotides are TGTGCCAGCATCGGGACTAGCGGAAACACAGATACGCAGTATTTT.

V and J are TRBV9 and TRBJ1-5; tentatively, D is TRBD1 (5 bases). The CDR3 has 15 residues. CDR1 and CDR2 (germline): SGDLS, YYNGEE. V shed 0 bases and J shed 6 bases, with 13 bases lying between them. The CDR3 nucleotides read TGTGCCAGCAGCGTAGATGGGGGTAGCGGTCAGCCCCAGCATTTT. It codes for CASSVDGGSGQPQHF.

The CDR3 loop is CASSFRTGEVSPLHF. In DNA form, the CDR3 reads TGTGCCAGTAGTTTCCGGACAGGGGAGGTGTCACCCCTCCACTTT. This chain links TRBV19 with TRBJ1-6; 9 bases match TRBD1. With V trimmed by 5 bases and J by 10 bases, 9 bases remained unmatched. Per the germline V gene, CDR1 is LNHDA and CDR2 is SQIVND (reference sequence). The CDR3 runs 15 residues.

This clone has only one observation. The V gene is TRBV29-1, the J gene TRBJ2-1; 8 bases are shared with TRBD2. This CDR3 spans 16 amino acids. Germline trimming cut 2 bases from V and 5 bases from J; bases unmatched to any gene: 11. Germline CDR1 is SQVTM and CDR2 is ANQGSEA. The CDR3 region has the DNA TGCAGCGTTGAACTTTGGGAGCGGGGGTATAACAATGAGCAGTTCTTC. Translated, it gives CSVELWERGYNNEQFF.

The V call is TRBV6-6, the J call TRBJ2-2, with a weak D call TRBD2 (6 bases). V was shortened by 0 bases and J by 0 bases, with 8 bases between the two germline ends. The CDR3 loop spans 16 amino acids. Germline CDR1 is MNHNY and CDR2 is SVGAGI (reference sequence). Here the CDR3 reads CASSYSSGANTGELFF. The CDR3 DNA follows: TGTGCCAGCAGTTACTCTTCGGGGGCGAACACCGGGGAGCTGTTTTTT.

This clone appeared once. The V and J genes are TRBV27 and TRBJ2-7; 12 bases match TRBD1. Germline loops: CDR1 MNHEY, CDR2 SMNVEV (reference sequence). The CDR3 spans 14 residues. V trimming: 6 bases; J trimming: 7 bases; junction bases outside the gene matches: 7. The CDR3, as DNA: TGTGCCAGCAGGGGGGACAGGGGGCTGGGGGAGCAGTACTTC. Translated, it gives CASRGDRGLGEQYF.

The chain couples TRBV2 to TRBJ2-3; 7 bases fit TRBD1. The J segment lost 4 bases and the V segment lost 6 bases, leaving 4 bases of the junction unmatched. The CDR3 is made up of 13 amino acids. Germline CDR1 SNHLY, CDR2 FYNNEI. The CDR3 DNA is TGTGCCAGCAGCCGGGACAGCGCAGATACGCAGTATTTT. Amino acids: CASSRDSADTQYF. The full variable domain, in which reference TRBV2 and TRBJ2-3 provide the parts outside the CDR3, is EPEVTQTPSHQVTQMGQEVILRCVPISNHLYFYWYRQILGQKVEFLVSFYNNEISEKSEIFDDQFSVERPDGSNFTLKIRSTKLEDSAMYFCASSRDSADTQYFGPGTRLTVL.

The V call is TRBV5-1, the J call TRBJ1-4; D perhaps matches TRBD1 (6 bases). V was clipped by 3 bases and J by 8 bases, with 11 bases between them. Germline loops: CDR1 SGHRS, CDR2 YFSETQ. The CDR3 length is 13 residues. CDR3 nucleotides: TGCGCCAGCAGCTCCGCAGGGGACGAAAAACTGTTTTTT. Its protein is CASSSAGDEKLFF.

This rearrangement joins TRBV6-5 to TRBJ2-5; 7 bases fit TRBD2. This CDR3 spans 16 amino acids. The J segment lost 2 bases and the V segment lost 1 base, leaving 7 bases of the junction unmatched. CDR1 is MNHEY, CDR2 SVGAGI, per germline. CDR3 in amino acids: CASSYWGSGSQETQYF. The CDR3 nucleotides are TGTGCCAGCAGTTACTGGGGTAGCGGGTCGCAAGAGACCCAGTACTTC.

The chain is built from TRBV19 and TRBJ1-5, with TRBD1 identical over 8 bases. This CDR3 contains 16 residues. The germline V gene has CDR1 LNHDA and CDR2 SQIVND (reference sequence). Losses at the gene ends were 4 bases for V and 7 bases for J; bases not matched to a gene: 12. CDR3 sequence (DNA): TGTGCCAGTAGTAGGGGGACAGGCTCTGCAAGACAGCCCCAGCATTTT. Protein: CASSRGTGSARQPQHF.

The gene calls are TRBV28 and TRBJ2-7; TRBD1 matches at 9 bases. The CDR3 covers 15 residues. V shed 3 bases and J 6 bases; nucleotides not matched to a gene: 9. Germline V lookup: CDR1 MDHEN, CDR2 SYDVKM. The CDR3 protein is CASSFRDRDMAEQYF. The CDR3 DNA is TGTGCCAGCAGTTTTCGGGACAGGGATATGGCCGAGCAGTACTTC.

This clone showed up just once. The rearrangement links TRBV6-5 to TRBJ2-1; D perhaps matches TRBD2 (7 bases). The germline V gene has CDR1 MNHEY and CDR2 SVGAGI. The CDR3 length is 15 residues. V lost 4 bases, J lost 8 bases, and 18 bases lay in between. CDR3 DNA sequence: TGTGCCAGCAGTTTGGAGGGGGACTACTCGGATGAGCAGTTCTTC. Its protein product is CASSLEGDYSDEQFF.

V and J are TRBV5-1 and TRBJ2-3; 13 nucleotides match TRBD2. CDR1 is SGHRS and CDR2 is YFSETQ in the germline V gene. The CDR3 extends over 16 amino acids. J was trimmed by 3 bases and V by 2 bases; bases with no gene match: 3. The CDR3 loop is CASSFTSGGATDTQYF. DNA of the CDR3: TGCGCCAGCAGCTTTACTAGCGGGGGGGCAACAGATACGCAGTATTTT.

The genes are TRBV25-1 and TRBJ1-2; 8 bases agree with TRBD1. CDR3 length: 15 residues. Germline V gene sequence: CDR1 MGHDK, CDR2 SYGVNS. V dropped 4 bases and J dropped 4; count of bases not matched to a gene: 8. CDR3 region: CASSVTGGPTYGYTF. As DNA, the CDR3 is TGTGCCAGCAGTGTAACAGGGGGACCAACCTATGGCTACACCTTC.